The TCR beta chain under discussion was sequenced for a study of blood T cell repertoires in COVID-19. Across the study: T cells, B-cell-depleted T cells, or PBMCs provided the cDNA or gDNA that served as material.

Participants were aged about 18 to 90 years, lived in about 26 US areas, and enrolled virtually. This clone was observed a single time. From germline, CDR1 is SGHVS and CDR2 FQNEAQ. CDR3 length: 14 residues. Trimming pared 1 base from V and 9 bases from J, leaving 14 bases between. Generated by immunoSEQ multiplex PCR, the TCRdb table keeps only in-frame clones and is missing some. The sample comprises a few hundred thousand clones, 70% to 90% of which are singletons, and about 4.2% rests with the top ten. Sequencing was done on a sample of PBMCs or T cells enriched from blood (not recorded which). This chain connects TRBV7-8 to TRBJ2-3; D unresolved. This TCR was recovered from a man aged 25 to 40 who had recovered from COVID-19. The CDR3 bases are TGTGCCAGCAGCTTAGTCGGCGCGGCTCGAACGCAGTATTTT. Translation gives CASSLVGAARTQYF.